The sample holds a few counts of the clone carrying this T cell receptor beta chain. A read error may produce the germline difference seen at one junction end. The data were taken from a study of blood T cells in healthy people across ages. The CDR3 runs to 12 residues. Germline lookup yields CDR1 KGHDR and CDR2 SFDVKD. A second PCR of 7 to 11 cycles used a sample-barcoded 5' primer and a J-beta primer mix. TCRdb re-derived calls from the 5' RACE reads in MiXCR, one entry per CDR3 protein. The data show approximately 800,000 distinct CDR3 sequences, 25% seen once. These data are also associated with another study on T cells of mothers and their children. That study adds: Maternal samples each gave over 9.5 million TCR beta CDR3 reads, and child samples several million each. Related mother-child pairs showed slightly, non-significantly higher overlap than unrelated pairs.

The V and J genes are TRBV24-1 and TRBJ1-2, with D perhaps TRBD1 (5 bases). This TCR was sampled from a boy younger than 18 in good health. Sequences were obtained from blood. The CDR3 DNA sequence: TGTGCCACCAGTGATCTGGGTTGGGGACGCCACTTC. It encodes CATSDLGWGRHF.